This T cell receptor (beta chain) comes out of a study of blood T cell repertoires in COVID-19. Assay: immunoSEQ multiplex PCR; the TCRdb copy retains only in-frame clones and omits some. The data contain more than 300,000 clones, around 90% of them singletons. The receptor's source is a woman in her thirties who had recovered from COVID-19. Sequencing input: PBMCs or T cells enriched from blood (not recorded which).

CDR3 residues: CASSQGTGNYGYTF. The CDR3 DNA sequence: TGCGCCAGCAGCCAAGGGACAGGGAACTATGGCTACACCTTC. This rearrangement joins TRBV4-3 to TRBJ1-2; the match to TRBD1 covers 8 bases. This CDR3 has 14 residues. Germline V gene data show CDR1 as LGHNA and CDR2 as YSLEER. Trimming took 1 base from V and 2 from J; bases not matched to a gene: 0.